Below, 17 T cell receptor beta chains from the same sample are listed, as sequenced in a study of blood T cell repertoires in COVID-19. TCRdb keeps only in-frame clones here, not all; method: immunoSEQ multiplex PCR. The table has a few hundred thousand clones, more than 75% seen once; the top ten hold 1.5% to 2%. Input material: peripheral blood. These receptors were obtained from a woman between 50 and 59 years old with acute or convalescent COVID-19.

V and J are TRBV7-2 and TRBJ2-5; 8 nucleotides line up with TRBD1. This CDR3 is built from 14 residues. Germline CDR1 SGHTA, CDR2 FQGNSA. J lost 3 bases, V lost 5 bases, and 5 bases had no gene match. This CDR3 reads CASSGNRGKETQYF. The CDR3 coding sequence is TGTGCCAGCAGCGGTAACAGGGGGAAAGAGACCCAGTACTTC.

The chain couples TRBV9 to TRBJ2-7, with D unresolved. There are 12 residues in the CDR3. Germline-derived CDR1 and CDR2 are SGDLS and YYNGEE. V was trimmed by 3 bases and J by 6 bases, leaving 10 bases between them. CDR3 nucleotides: TGTGCCAGCAGCGGGGCCCCGTCCGAGCAGTACTTC. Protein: CASSGAPSEQYF. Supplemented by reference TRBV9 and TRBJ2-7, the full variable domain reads DSGVTQTPKHLITATGQRVTLRCSPRSGDLSVYWYQQSLDQGLQFLIQYYNGEERAKGNILERFSAQQFPDLHSELNLSSLELGDSALYFCASSGAPSEQYFGPGTRLTVT.

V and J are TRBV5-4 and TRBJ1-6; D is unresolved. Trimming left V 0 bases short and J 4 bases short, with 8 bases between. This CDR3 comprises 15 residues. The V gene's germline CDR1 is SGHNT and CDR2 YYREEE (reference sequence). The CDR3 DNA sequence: TGTGCCAGCAGCTTGGAACCTCGGTATAATTCACCCCTCCACTTT. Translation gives CASSLEPRYNSPLHF.

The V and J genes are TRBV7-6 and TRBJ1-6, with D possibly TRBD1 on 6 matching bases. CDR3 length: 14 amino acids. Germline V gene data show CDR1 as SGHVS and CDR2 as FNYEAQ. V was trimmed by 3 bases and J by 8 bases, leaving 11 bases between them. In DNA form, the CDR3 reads TGTGCCAGCAGCTTTGAGGACAGCTATTCACCCCTCCACTTT. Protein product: CASSFEDSYSPLHF. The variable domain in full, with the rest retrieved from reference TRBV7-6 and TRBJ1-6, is GAGVSQSPRYKVTKRGQDVALRCDPISGHVSLYWYRQALGQGPEFLTYFNYEAQQDKSGLPNDRFSAERPEGSISTLTIQRTEQRDSAMYRCASSFEDSYSPLHFGNGTRLTVT.

CDR3 residues: CATTKRDPSGTQYF. In DNA form, the CDR3 reads TGCGCCACCACTAAGCGCGACCCCTCGGGTACGCAGTATTTT. The V call is TRBV5-1, the J call TRBJ2-3; no firm D call. Germline values: CDR1 SGHRS, CDR2 YFSETQ. Trimming took 9 bases from V and 8 from J, leaving 22 bases between them. CDR3 length equals 14 residues.

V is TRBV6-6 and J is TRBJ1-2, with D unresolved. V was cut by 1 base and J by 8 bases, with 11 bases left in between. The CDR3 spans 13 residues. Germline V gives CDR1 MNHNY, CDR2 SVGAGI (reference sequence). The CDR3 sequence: CASSYFRDEGYTF. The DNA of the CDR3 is TGTGCCAGCAGTTACTTTCGGGATGAGGGCTACACCTTC.

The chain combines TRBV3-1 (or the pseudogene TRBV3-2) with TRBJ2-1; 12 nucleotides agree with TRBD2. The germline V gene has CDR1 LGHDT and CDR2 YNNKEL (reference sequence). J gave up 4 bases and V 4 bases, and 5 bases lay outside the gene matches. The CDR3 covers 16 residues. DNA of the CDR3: TGTGCCAGCAGCCGCCTAGCGGGAGGGCCGTACAATGAGCAGTTCTTC. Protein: CASSRLAGGPYNEQFF.

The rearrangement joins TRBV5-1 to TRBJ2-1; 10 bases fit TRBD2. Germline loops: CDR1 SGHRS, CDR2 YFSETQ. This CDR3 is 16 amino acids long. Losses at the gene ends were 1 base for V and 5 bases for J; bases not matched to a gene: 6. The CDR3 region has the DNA TGCGCCAGCAGCTTGTTCTCTAGCGGGGGAAACAATGAGCAGTTCTTC. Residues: CASSLFSSGGNNEQFF.

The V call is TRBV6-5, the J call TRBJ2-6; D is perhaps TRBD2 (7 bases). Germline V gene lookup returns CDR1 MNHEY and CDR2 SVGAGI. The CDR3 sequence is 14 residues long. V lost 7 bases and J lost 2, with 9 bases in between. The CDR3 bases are TGTGCCAGCACGGGGGGCGCTGGGGCCAACGTCCTGACTTTC. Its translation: CASTGGAGANVLTF.

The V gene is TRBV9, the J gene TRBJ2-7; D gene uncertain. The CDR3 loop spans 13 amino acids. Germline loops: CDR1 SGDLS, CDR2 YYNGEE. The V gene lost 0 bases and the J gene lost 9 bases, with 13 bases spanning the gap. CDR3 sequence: CASSVDPNLAQYF. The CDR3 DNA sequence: TGTGCCAGCAGCGTAGATCCGAATTTGGCGCAGTACTTC.

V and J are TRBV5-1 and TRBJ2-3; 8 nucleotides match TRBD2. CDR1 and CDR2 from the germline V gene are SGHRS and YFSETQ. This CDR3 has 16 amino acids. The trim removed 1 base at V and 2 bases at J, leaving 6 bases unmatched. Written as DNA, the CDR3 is TGCGCCAGCAGCTTGTCGAGTAGCGGGACCACAGATACGCAGTATTTT. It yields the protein CASSLSSSGTTDTQYF.

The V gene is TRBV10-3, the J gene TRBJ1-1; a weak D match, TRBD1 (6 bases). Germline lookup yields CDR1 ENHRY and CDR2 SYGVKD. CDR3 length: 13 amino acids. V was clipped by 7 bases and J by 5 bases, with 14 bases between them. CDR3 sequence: CAIKVVGGTEAFF. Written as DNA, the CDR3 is TGTGCCATCAAGGTGGTAGGGGGAACTGAAGCTTTCTTT.

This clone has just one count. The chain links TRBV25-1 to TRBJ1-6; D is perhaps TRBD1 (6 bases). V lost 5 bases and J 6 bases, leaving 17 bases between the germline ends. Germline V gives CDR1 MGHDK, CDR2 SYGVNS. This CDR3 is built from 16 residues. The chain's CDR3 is CASSRGRGLINSPLHF. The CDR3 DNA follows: TGTGCCAGCAGTCGCGGCAGGGGCTTGATTAATTCACCCCTCCACTTT.

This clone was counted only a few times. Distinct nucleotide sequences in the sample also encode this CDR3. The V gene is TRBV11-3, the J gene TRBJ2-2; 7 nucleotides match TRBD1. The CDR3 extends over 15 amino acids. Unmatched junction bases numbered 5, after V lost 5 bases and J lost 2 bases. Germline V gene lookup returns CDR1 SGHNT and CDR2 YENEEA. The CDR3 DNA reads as TGTGCCAGCAGCCCGGGGACAGCCAACACCGGGGAGCTGTTTTTT. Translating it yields CASSPGTANTGELFF.

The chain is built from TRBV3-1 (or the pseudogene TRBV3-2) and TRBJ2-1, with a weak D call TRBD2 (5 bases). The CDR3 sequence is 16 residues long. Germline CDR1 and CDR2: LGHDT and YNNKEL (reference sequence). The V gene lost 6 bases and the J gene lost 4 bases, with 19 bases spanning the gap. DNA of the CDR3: TGTGCCAGCAGTCTTTTCTTGGACTCGAATTACAATGAGCAGTTCTTC. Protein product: CASSLFLDSNYNEQFF.

CDR3 amino acids: CASQKGSAGGNEQYF. The DNA of the CDR3 is TGTGCCAGCCAGAAGGGTTCAGCGGGAGGGAACGAGCAGTACTTC. The rearrangement links TRBV28 to TRBJ2-7; 10 nucleotides match TRBD2. The CDR3 has 15 residues. V lost 8 bases, J lost 5 bases, and 12 bases stayed unmatched. CDR1 is MDHEN and CDR2 is SYDVKM in the germline V gene.

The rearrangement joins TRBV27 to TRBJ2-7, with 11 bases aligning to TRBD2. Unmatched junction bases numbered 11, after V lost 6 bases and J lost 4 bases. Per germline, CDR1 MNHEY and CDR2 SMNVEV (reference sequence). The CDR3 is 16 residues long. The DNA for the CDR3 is TGTGCCAGCAGCTTCACCCTAGCGGGAGGTGCGTACGAGCAGTACTTC. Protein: CASSFTLAGGAYEQYF.